This T cell receptor (beta chain) was recorded in a study of CD8+ T cells in alopecia areata. The overall study: For 6 to 18 months, tofacitinib was taken, and 6 months off drug followed.

From germline, CDR1 is LGHNA and CDR2 YNFKEQ. The CDR3 runs to 18 residues. The V end lost 0 bases, the J end lost 0 bases, and 18 bases lay between the germline ends. Reverse transcription of extracted RNA yielded cDNA, which provided the sequencing template. Assay used: immunoSEQ multiplex PCR; TCRdb lists only in-frame clones, some missing. The sample includes 90,000 to 100,000 clones, 50% to 75% of them seen just once. The table lists this clone with a count of one. Described treatment: oral pan-JAK inhibitor, 5-10 mg twice daily. The material was CD8+ T cells sorted from blood, obtained at week 4, from a patient treated with tofacitinib. This receptor was taken from a human donor with alopecia areata. The J gene is TRBJ2-7, the V gene TRBV4-2; D gene uncertain. The CDR3 nucleotides read TGTGCCAGCAGCCAAGACCCGGCCACTCTGGCGCTCTCCTACGAGCAGTACTTC. Residues: CASSQDPATLALSYEQYF.